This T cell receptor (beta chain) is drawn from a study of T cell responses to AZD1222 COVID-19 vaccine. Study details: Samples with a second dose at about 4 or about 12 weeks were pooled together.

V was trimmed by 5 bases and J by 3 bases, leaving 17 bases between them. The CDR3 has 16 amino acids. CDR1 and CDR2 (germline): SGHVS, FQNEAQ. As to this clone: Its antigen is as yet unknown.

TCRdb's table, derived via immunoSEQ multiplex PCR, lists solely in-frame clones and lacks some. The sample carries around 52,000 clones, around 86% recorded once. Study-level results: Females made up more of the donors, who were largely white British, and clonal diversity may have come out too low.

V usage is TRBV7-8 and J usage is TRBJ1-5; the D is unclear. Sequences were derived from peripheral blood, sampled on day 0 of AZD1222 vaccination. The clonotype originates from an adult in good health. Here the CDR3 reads CASSQSTAGNNQPQHF. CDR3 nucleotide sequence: TGTGCCAGCAGCCAATCCACGGCGGGGAACAATCAGCCCCAGCATTTT.